These T cell receptor beta chains were read from a single sample in a study of graft-versus-host responses after intestinal transplantation. Antigens of these TCRs are unknown. The assay was immunoSEQ multiplex PCR, and TCRdb's table has in-frame clones only and misses some. The sample records fewer than 130,000 clones, roughly 93% being singletons. Specimen: unstimulated CD8+ T cells sorted from spleen or lymph node cells, collected before intestinal transplant. The origin of the receptors is a human donor who received an intestinal transplant. Both conserved end residues are part of each CDR3. The order of the fields is CDR3 DNA, CDR3 protein, D gene, V gene, clone size, J gene. The D gene is left open where the match is weak. Only part of the rows carry a size: once, few, many, or a class if the clone is expanded.

DNA: TGTGCCAGCAGTGAAGCGCCGTTTGGACAGGGGGTTTCCTCCTACGAGCAGTACTTC
CDR3: CASSEAPFGQGVSSYEQYF
D: TRBD1
V: TRBV2
size: -
J: TRBJ2-7

DNA: TGTGCCAGCAGCTCGGACGGACACTCCTACGAGCAGTACTTC
CDR3: CASSSDGHSYEQYF
D: -
V: TRBV5-4
size: -
J: TRBJ2-7

DNA: TGTGCCAGCAGTGCCTCCACTAGCGGGAGGTACAATGAGCAGTTCTTC
CDR3: CASSASTSGRYNEQFF
D: TRBD2
V: TRBV6-1
size: once
J: TRBJ2-1

DNA: TGTGCCAGCACGGGAGGGAACTCCCCTCTCTACGAGCAGTACTTC
CDR3: CASTGGNSPLYEQYF
D: TRBD2
V: TRBV28
size: -
J: TRBJ2-7

DNA: TGTGCCTGGATACAGGAAGGGGGCACTGAAGCTTTCTTT
CDR3: CAWIQEGGTEAFF
D: -
V: TRBV30
size: -
J: TRBJ1-1

DNA: TGTGCCAGCAGCTCCCCGAGACAGGGCCCAAGGAACTCCATATATTTT
CDR3: CASSSPRQGPRNSIYF
D: TRBD1
V: TRBV5-6
size: -
J: TRBJ1-3

DNA: TGCGCCAGCAGCTTCACAGGGGGGAACACTGAAGCTTTCTTT
CDR3: CASSFTGGNTEAFF
D: TRBD1
V: TRBV5-1
size: once
J: TRBJ1-1

DNA: TGTGCCAGCAGCCTGGCGGGGGACCAAGAGACCCAGTACTTC
CDR3: CASSLAGDQETQYF
D: TRBD2
V: TRBV13
size: -
J: TRBJ2-5

DNA: TGTGCCAGCAGCTTTACACAGGGAGGCAGCACAGATACGCAGTATTTT
CDR3: CASSFTQGGSTDTQYF
D: -
V: TRBV5-6
size: -
J: TRBJ2-3

DNA: TGTGCCAGTAGTATAGTCCGGATGAACTCCTACGAGCAGTACTTC
CDR3: CASSIVRMNSYEQYF
D: -
V: TRBV19
size: -
J: TRBJ2-7

DNA: TGCGCCAGCAGCCTAGGACTAGCGGGAGACTACAATGAGCAGTTCTTC
CDR3: CASSLGLAGDYNEQFF
D: TRBD2
V: TRBV5-1
size: -
J: TRBJ2-1

DNA: TGTGCCAGCAGCCAAGGGCGTTGGACTAGCGGGCATTACGAGCAGTACTTC
CDR3: CASSQGRWTSGHYEQYF
D: TRBD2
V: TRBV14
size: -
J: TRBJ2-7

DNA: TGTGCCAGCAGTGATCCCCCTCGGGGAGCTGAAGCTTTCTTT
CDR3: CASSDPPRGAEAFF
D: -
V: TRBV2
size: -
J: TRBJ1-1

DNA: TGTGCCAGCAGCGTTGGAGGACACCTTGCAACTAATGAAAAACTGTTTTTT
CDR3: CASSVGGHLATNEKLFF
D: -
V: TRBV9
size: -
J: TRBJ1-4

DNA: TGTGCCAGCCGAGGACCCAGCGCCCAACAAGAGACCCAGTACTTC
CDR3: CASRGPSAQQETQYF
D: -
V: TRBV28
size: -
J: TRBJ2-5

DNA: TGTGCCAGTTGCCGGGACATCCCATGCAGCAATCAGCCCCAGCATTTT
CDR3: CASCRDIPCSNQPQHF
D: -
V: TRBV19
size: -
J: TRBJ1-5

DNA: TGCAGCGTTCTAGGAGAGACCTACGAGCAGTACTTC
CDR3: CSVLGETYEQYF
D: -
V: TRBV29-1
size: -
J: TRBJ2-7

DNA: TGTGCCATCAGTGGTACGAACACCGGGGAGCTGTTTTTT
CDR3: CAISGTNTGELFF
D: -
V: TRBV10-3
size: -
J: TRBJ2-2

DNA: TGCGCCAGCAGCTTGAACGGCTACTACGAGCAGTACTTC
CDR3: CASSLNGYYEQYF
D: -
V: TRBV5-1
size: -
J: TRBJ2-7

DNA: TGTGCCAGCAGCCAATGGCAGGGGGCCTACGAGCAGTACTTC
CDR3: CASSQWQGAYEQYF
D: TRBD1
V: TRBV14
size: once
J: TRBJ2-7

DNA: TGTGCCAGTAGTCGGACCGATAGCAATCAGCCCCAGCATTTT
CDR3: CASSRTDSNQPQHF
D: -
V: TRBV19
size: -
J: TRBJ1-5

DNA: TGTGCCAGCAGCTTAGACCCGACAGCTGGAAACACCATATATTTT
CDR3: CASSLDPTAGNTIYF
D: -
V: TRBV11-3
size: -
J: TRBJ1-3

DNA: TGCGCCAGCACCGGACTAGTTGGGGCGCAGTATTTT
CDR3: CASTGLVGAQYF
D: TRBD2
V: TRBV10-2
size: -
J: TRBJ2-3

DNA: TGTGCCAGCAGCGTCCGGGCGGGAGGGCCCTACGAGCAGTACTTC
CDR3: CASSVRAGGPYEQYF
D: TRBD2
V: TRBV6-1
size: -
J: TRBJ2-7

DNA: TGTGCCAGCAGTTCCGCTCAGGGAGGCCAGCCCCAGCATTTT
CDR3: CASSSAQGGQPQHF
D: -
V: TRBV6-1
size: once
J: TRBJ1-5

DNA: TGCGCCAGCAGTGTCACGGGACTCTACAATGAGCAGTTCTTC
CDR3: CASSVTGLYNEQFF
D: -
V: TRBV6-6
size: -
J: TRBJ2-1

DNA: TGTGCCAGTAGTTCCCCCCTCGATTATAGCAATCAGCCCCAGCATTTT
CDR3: CASSSPLDYSNQPQHF
D: -
V: TRBV19
size: -
J: TRBJ1-5

DNA: TGTGCCATCGAGGCGGGGACAGGGGTCGGCGAGCAGTACTTC
CDR3: CAIEAGTGVGEQYF
D: TRBD1
V: TRBV6-5
size: -
J: TRBJ2-7

DNA: TGTGCCAGTAGTATAGCCATCTCCTACGAGCAGTACTTC
CDR3: CASSIAISYEQYF
D: -
V: TRBV19
size: -
J: TRBJ2-7

DNA: TGCGCCAGCAGCCCCTACAGGGGGCGAGAGACCCAGTACTTC
CDR3: CASSPYRGRETQYF
D: TRBD1
V: TRBV5-1
size: -
J: TRBJ2-5

DNA: TGTGCCAGCAGTGGGTTGAGGAACGAGCAGTTCTTC
CDR3: CASSGLRNEQFF
D: -
V: TRBV27
size: -
J: TRBJ2-1

DNA: TGTGCCAGCAGCGTCACAGGGAATTCACCCCTCCACTTT
CDR3: CASSVTGNSPLHF
D: -
V: TRBV9
size: -
J: TRBJ1-6

DNA: TGTGCCAGCAGCTTATTACAGGGGGCGGCCTACGAGCAGTACTTC
CDR3: CASSLLQGAAYEQYF
D: TRBD1
V: TRBV7-8
size: -
J: TRBJ2-7

DNA: TGTGCCACCAGCAGCGTTGAATTGACCCGAGGGGGTGGCGAGCAGTACTTC
CDR3: CATSSVELTRGGGEQYF
D: -
V: TRBV15
size: -
J: TRBJ2-7

DNA: TGTGCCAGCAGCTTAGGGCACTCTGGAAACACCATATATTTT
CDR3: CASSLGHSGNTIYF
D: -
V: TRBV7-2
size: few
J: TRBJ1-3

DNA: TGTGCCAGCGGATCCCAAGAGGCCCAGTACTTC
CDR3: CASGSQEAQYF
D: -
V: TRBV27
size: -
J: TRBJ2-5

DNA: TGTGCCAGCAGCTTAGACAGCTACGAGCAGTACTTC
CDR3: CASSLDSYEQYF
D: -
V: TRBV13
size: -
J: TRBJ2-7

DNA: TGTGCCAGCAGCTTGGGTATTGGGACTAATGAAAAACTGTTTTTT
CDR3: CASSLGIGTNEKLFF
D: -
V: TRBV7-2
size: -
J: TRBJ1-4

DNA: TGTGCCAGCAGTGAGCCAGGGGTAGAAGCTTTCTTT
CDR3: CASSEPGVEAFF
D: -
V: TRBV6-1
size: -
J: TRBJ1-1

DNA: TGTGCCAGCAGTTTATCGGGTTCTCCCTACGAGCAGTACTTC
CDR3: CASSLSGSPYEQYF
D: -
V: TRBV27
size: -
J: TRBJ2-7

DNA: TGTGCCAGCAGTAGTCTAGCGGGACCTTACAATGAGCAGTTCTTC
CDR3: CASSSLAGPYNEQFF
D: TRBD2
V: TRBV6-1
size: -
J: TRBJ2-1

DNA: TGTGCCAGCAGCCGAGGGACAGGGTGGGAGACCCAGTACTTC
CDR3: CASSRGTGWETQYF
D: TRBD1
V: TRBV5-6
size: -
J: TRBJ2-5

DNA: TGTGCCATCAGTAGGACAGTGAACACTGAAGCTTTCTTT
CDR3: CAISRTVNTEAFF
D: -
V: TRBV10-3
size: few
J: TRBJ1-1

DNA: TGTGCCAGCAGCTTAGCCCTGACTAGCACCCGCAGGACCCAGTACTTC
CDR3: CASSLALTSTRRTQYF
D: TRBD2
V: TRBV7-2
size: -
J: TRBJ2-5

DNA: TGTGCCAGCAGCCGACAGGGGCCTAATCAGCCCCAGCATTTT
CDR3: CASSRQGPNQPQHF
D: TRBD1
V: TRBV11-2
size: once
J: TRBJ1-5

DNA: TGTGCCAGCAGCAGTGGTTTGAGCAATGAGCAGTTCTTC
CDR3: CASSSGLSNEQFF
D: -
V: TRBV2
size: once
J: TRBJ2-1

DNA: TGCGCCAGCAGCCAAGTAGGGACAGTAAACACTGAAGCTTTCTTT
CDR3: CASSQVGTVNTEAFF
D: TRBD1
V: TRBV4-1
size: -
J: TRBJ1-1

DNA: TGCAGCGTTGCTTCTTCCGGGGCCTACGAGCAGTACTTC
CDR3: CSVASSGAYEQYF
D: -
V: TRBV29-1
size: -
J: TRBJ2-7

DNA: TGCGCCAGCAGCTTGAACGGAAACAATGAGCAGTTCTTC
CDR3: CASSLNGNNEQFF
D: -
V: TRBV5-1
size: -
J: TRBJ2-1